A selection of T cell receptor beta chains follows, all from one sample in a study of cytomegalovirus exposure and HLA in healthy donors. Profiling relied on immunoSEQ multiplex PCR, and the TCRdb table lists in-frame clones only, not all of them. The data show some 120,000 clones, 10% to 13% seen once. The sequencing input was PBMCs. Receptors were obtained from a woman between 18 and 30 years old in good health and CMV-seropositive. CDR3s include the opening cysteine and the closing phenylalanine or tryptophan. Each record gives: CDR3 protein, CDR3 DNA, D gene, J gene, clone size, V gene. The D gene is left open where the match is weak. Size values are once, few and many counts, or a class for expanded clones, and some rows have none.

CASSRGGMNTEAFF,TGCGCCAGCAGCAGGGGGGGGATGAACACTGAAGCTTTCTTT,.,TRBJ1-1,.,TRBV5-1
CASKMSSGNTIYF,TGTGCCAGCAAGATGAGCTCTGGAAACACCATATATTTT,.,TRBJ1-3,few,TRBV2
CASLATGEGAFF,TGTGCCAGTCTAGCAACAGGGGAAGGAGCTTTCTTT,TRBD1,TRBJ1-1,.,TRBV25-1
CASTPGGKSNQPQHF,TGTGCCAGCACCCCCGGGGGAAAAAGCAATCAGCCCCAGCATTTT,.,TRBJ1-5,few,TRBV6-5
CASSRAGVYGYTF,TGTGCCAGCAGCCGGGCAGGGGTCTATGGCTACACCTTC,.,TRBJ1-2,.,TRBV6-5
CASQNRGPDQPQHF,TGTGCCAGCCAGAACAGGGGTCCAGATCAGCCCCAGCATTTT,TRBD1,TRBJ1-5,few,TRBV28
CASSHTATNEKLFF,TGTGCCAGCAGTCACACCGCAACTAATGAAAAACTGTTTTTT,.,TRBJ1-4,few,TRBV27
CASSLAGVGTGELFF,TGTGCCAGTAGCCTAGCGGGAGTGGGCACCGGGGAGCTGTTTTTT,TRBD2,TRBJ2-2,few,TRBV19
CASSENIYGDREYNEQFF,TGTGCCAGCAGTGAAAATATTTATGGGGACAGGGAATACAATGAGCAGTTCTTC,TRBD1,TRBJ2-1,.,TRBV2
CASNHAGKNQPQHF,TGTGCCAGCAACCATGCGGGGAAAAATCAGCCCCAGCATTTT,.,TRBJ1-5,few,TRBV19
CASSNRELYEQYF,TGTGCCAGCAGCAATCGGGAGCTCTACGAGCAGTACTTC,.,TRBJ2-7,.,TRBV7-9
CASSRQPSNEKLFF,TGTGCCAGCAGCCGACAGCCTTCTAATGAAAAACTGTTTTTT,.,TRBJ1-4,few,TRBV7-2
CASSYVRRASTDTQYF,TGTGCCAGCAGCTATGTCAGGCGGGCTAGCACAGATACGCAGTATTTT,.,TRBJ2-3,few,TRBV11-1
CASSQGAGANVLTF,TGTGCCAGCAGTCAGGGGGCTGGGGCCAACGTCCTGACTTTC,TRBD1,TRBJ2-6,.,TRBV6-1
CASSGQREGRYEQYF,TGTGCCAGCAGCGGCCAGCGGGAGGGCAGGTACGAGCAGTACTTC,TRBD2,TRBJ2-7,few,TRBV2
CSAGDSFF,TGCAGTGCTGGGGACTCTTTCTTC,.,TRBJ2-1,.,TRBV20-1
CASSRTELGNEKLFF,TGTGCCAGCAGTCGGACAGAGCTTGGTAATGAAAAACTGTTTTTT,.,TRBJ1-4,few,TRBV16
CASSGLGQGSGYTF,TGTGCCAGCAGTGGACTTGGACAGGGATCTGGCTACACCTTC,TRBD1,TRBJ1-2,.,TRBV2
CASSESSGEFGEQFF,TGTGCCAGCAGTGAGTCGTCGGGAGAGTTTGGTGAGCAGTTCTTC,.,TRBJ2-1,few,TRBV6-4
CASSLGQGGNGYTF,TGTGCCAGCAGCCTTGGACAAGGAGGGAATGGCTACACCTTC,.,TRBJ1-2,few,TRBV7-9
CASSLDGWNTEAFF,TGTGCCAGCAGCTTAGACGGTTGGAACACTGAAGCTTTCTTT,.,TRBJ1-1,.,TRBV7-9
CASSLVAGGSYEQYF,TGCGCCAGCAGCTTGGTGGCGGGAGGTAGCTACGAGCAGTACTTC,TRBD2,TRBJ2-7,.,TRBV5-1
CASEHGTHNEQFF,TGTGCCAGCGAGCACGGGACACACAATGAGCAGTTCTTC,.,TRBJ2-1,.,TRBV27
CASSQLREGYEQYF,TGTGCCAGCAGCCAACTCAGGGAAGGGTACGAGCAGTACTTC,.,TRBJ2-7,few,TRBV7-9
CASSTGRDTQYF,TGTGCCAGTAGTACCGGGAGGGATACGCAGTATTTT,TRBD2,TRBJ2-3,few,TRBV19